The sequence of this T cell receptor (beta chain) was determined in a study of human T cells and chemical hapten exposure. About the research overall: TCR yields per sample varied mostly from small pooled library volume differences.

Original methodology: The number of TCRs in each sample had a median of 95,638 and spanned roughly 23,224 to 750,000. MiXCR, run by TCRdb on the 5' RACE reads, gives a single entry per CDR3 protein. The V and J calls shown here were made by TCRdb, not taken from the authors' results. Of around 140,000 distinct CDR3 sequences listed, roughly 4.1% are singletons. Total RNA was isolated from unfractionated whole blood. This clonotype was sampled from a female donor in good health.

For the CDR3, the DNA is TGTGCCAGCAGCTTCGGGAGGTCCGACCTATTCATGAACACTGAAGCTTTCTTT. Translating it yields CASSFGRSDLFMNTEAFF. The chain employs TRBV5-6 and TRBJ1-1; no definite D call. Germline V gene sequence: CDR1 SGHDT, CDR2 YYEEEE. The CDR3 spans 18 residues. Trimming took 2 bases from V and 0 from J, leaving 20 bases between them.